These 18 T cell receptor beta chains share one sample of origin, sequenced in a study of radiation and T cells in renal cell carcinoma. The time point is: blood 2 weeks post-SBRT. Regarding treatment: 15 Gy SBRT to primary tumor, nephrectomy 4 weeks later. TCRdb's copy holds only in-frame clones and misses some; the assay was immunoSEQ multiplex PCR. There are roughly 78,000 clones in the sample; 82% occur only once, and roughly 6.3% lies in the top ten. The sample here was blood, taken from a patient whose treatment included radiotherapy and nephrectomy. Receptor source: a man between 60 and 75 years old with renal cell carcinoma.

The gene calls are TRBV28 and TRBJ2-7; no clear D gene. Trimming left V 4 bases short and J 2 bases short, with 3 bases between. The CDR3 contains 11 residues. Germline CDR1 and CDR2: MDHEN and SYDVKM. CDR3 sequence (DNA): TGTGCCAGCAGTTCAACCTACGAGCAGTACTTC. This encodes CASSSTYEQYF.

The chain employs TRBV27 and TRBJ2-7; 8 bases line up with TRBD1. The CDR3 is 15 residues long. V trimming: 5 bases; J trimming: 3 bases; junction bases outside the gene matches: 9. CDR1 is MNHEY and CDR2 is SMNVEV in the germline V gene (reference sequence). The CDR3 DNA reads as TGTGCCAGCAGTCCTACAGGGGGTCAGTTCTACGAGCAGTACTTC. It is translated as CASSPTGGQFYEQYF.

The chain has TRBV11-3 and TRBJ2-2; 8 bases align to TRBD2. CDR1 SGHNT and CDR2 YENEEA come from the germline V gene. The CDR3 extends over 17 amino acids. Losses at the gene ends were 5 bases for V and 6 bases for J; bases not matched to a gene: 14. DNA for the CDR3: TGTGCCAGCAGCCTACGAATAGCGGGAAGGGGGGCCGGGGAGCTGTTTTTT. This translates into CASSLRIAGRGAGELFF.

The V gene is TRBV19, the J gene TRBJ1-6, with 11 bases that match TRBD1. Germline values: CDR1 LNHDA, CDR2 SQIVND (reference sequence). The CDR3 totals 15 residues. V gave up 6 bases and J gave up 9 bases; unmatched junction bases: 7. CDR3 in DNA: TGTGCCAGTAGCATTCGGACAGGGGGCGGTTCACCCCTCCACTTT. It translates to CASSIRTGGGSPLHF.

The chain recombines TRBV5-6 with TRBJ2-1, with 11 positions matching TRBD2. Unmatched junction bases numbered 6, after V lost 4 bases and J lost 6 bases. The CDR3 is 15 amino acids. Germline V gene lookup returns CDR1 SGHDT and CDR2 YYEEEE. As DNA, the CDR3 is TGTGCCAGCAGCCTACTAGCGGGAGCTGCCAATGAGCAGTTCTTC. It is translated as CASSLLAGAANEQFF.

The rearrangement uses TRBV13 and TRBJ2-3; TRBD1 matches 10 bases. V trimming: 5 bases; J trimming: 4 bases; junction bases outside the gene matches: 6. Germline values: CDR1 PRHDT, CDR2 FYEKMQ (reference sequence). The CDR3 length is 15 residues. In DNA, the CDR3 is TGTGCCAGCAGCCTCGGACAGGGGGGCTCAGATACGCAGTATTTT. Amino acids: CASSLGQGGSDTQYF.

This chain links TRBV6-6 with TRBJ2-2, with 8 bases lining up with TRBD1. Unmatched junction bases numbered 5, after V lost 7 bases and J lost 1 base. The CDR3 totals 15 residues. The germline gives CDR1 MNHNY, CDR2 SVGAGI (reference sequence). CDR3 sequence reads: CASKEGTGNTGELFF. The CDR3 DNA follows: TGTGCCAGCAAGGAGGGGACAGGGAACACCGGGGAGCTGTTTTTT.

The chain employs TRBV20-1 and TRBJ2-7; tentatively, D is TRBD1 or TRBD2 (5 bases each). The CDR3 runs to 11 residues. The V gene lost 1 base and the J gene lost 5 bases, with 6 bases spanning the gap. Germline CDR1 reads DFQATT; CDR2 reads SNEGSKA (reference sequence). The CDR3 region is CSARGGDEQYF. CDR3 DNA: TGCAGTGCTAGAGGAGGGGACGAGCAGTACTTC.

This sequence joins TRBV6-5 and TRBJ2-3; D is unclear. The V and J ends lost 7 bases and 1 base respectively, with 9 bases between them. The CDR3 length is 13 residues. CDR1 and CDR2 (germline): MNHEY, SVGAGI. The CDR3 DNA reads as TGTGCCAGCACCAACGGAGGCACAGATACGCAGTATTTT. It is translated as CASTNGGTDTQYF.

The chain uses TRBV5-4 and TRBJ2-3; the match to TRBD2 covers 11 bases. From germline, CDR1 is SGHNT and CDR2 YYREEE (reference sequence). The CDR3 consists of 17 residues. The trim removed 4 bases at V and 6 bases at J, leaving 13 bases unmatched. The CDR3 sequence is CASSTGTSGLPMDTQYF. The CDR3 DNA sequence: TGTGCCAGCAGCACCGGGACTAGCGGCTTACCAATGGATACGCAGTATTTT.

V gene TRBV11-2 combines with J gene TRBJ2-3, with 9 bases matching TRBD1. V was clipped by 5 bases and J by 2 bases; unmatched bases: 8. Germline CDR1 is SGHAT and CDR2 is FQNNGV. The CDR3 loop spans 16 amino acids. The CDR3 region has the DNA TGTGCCAGCAGCCGGACAGGGGTAGCGGCCACAGATACGCAGTATTTT. Translating it yields CASSRTGVAATDTQYF. Combining the CDR3 with reference TRBV11-2 and TRBJ2-3 gives the whole variable domain EAGVAQSPRYKIIEKRQSVAFWCNPISGHATLYWYQQILGQGPKLLIQFQNNGVVDDSQLPKDRFSAERLKGVDSTLKIQPAKLEDSAVYLCASSRTGVAATDTQYFGPGTRLTVL.

This rearrangement joins TRBV5-4 to TRBJ2-6, with 7 positions matching TRBD2. V gave up 4 bases and J gave up 0 bases; unmatched junction bases: 13. From germline, CDR1 is SGHNT and CDR2 YYREEE (reference sequence). This CDR3 has 19 residues. CDR3 nucleotides: TGTGCCAGCAGCGCTGCCAGCGGGAACCCCTTCTCTGGGGCCAACGTCCTGACTTTC. Translated: CASSAASGNPFSGANVLTF. The complete variable domain, with remaining parts taken from reference TRBV5-4 and TRBJ2-6, reads ETGVTQSPTHLIKTRGQQVTLRCSSQSGHNTVSWYQQALGQGPQFIFQYYREEENGRGNFPPRFSGLQFPNYSSELNVNALELDDSALYLCASSAASGNPFSGANVLTFGAGSRLTVL.

The CDR3: CASSIAQGPDTQYF. CDR3 sequence (DNA): TGTGCCAGTAGTATAGCACAGGGACCAGATACGCAGTATTTT. The genes are TRBV19 and TRBJ2-3; tentative D call: TRBD1 (6 bases). Germline V lookup: CDR1 LNHDA, CDR2 SQIVND (reference sequence). The CDR3 runs 14 residues. Between the trimmed V and J ends, which lost 1 base and 4 bases, there was a span of 9 bases.

This clone showed up just a few times. The chain recombines TRBV29-1 with TRBJ1-1; 7 bases fit TRBD1. Germline V gene lookup returns CDR1 SQVTM and CDR2 ANQGSEA. The CDR3 consists of 13 residues. The J segment lost 3 bases and the V segment lost 7 bases, leaving 8 bases of the junction unmatched. The CDR3 nucleotides read TGCAGCGCGACAGGGTCTGGGGACACTGAAGCTTTCTTT. Protein product: CSATGSGDTEAFF.

The V call is TRBV19, the J call TRBJ2-1, with TRBD1 as a possible D gene (6 bases). Trimming removed 7 bases at V and 8 bases at J, with 9 bases between. The CDR3 extends over 11 amino acids. Looked up from germline, CDR1 is LNHDA and CDR2 is SQIVND (reference sequence). CDR3 sequence reads: CASTYRDEQFF. The CDR3 DNA is TGTGCCAGTACATACAGGGATGAGCAGTTCTTC.

The V call is TRBV4-3, the J call TRBJ2-3, with D possibly being TRBD2 (6 bases). The ends were cut back, 2 bases at V and 0 bases at J, with 9 bases in the middle. CDR1 LGHNA and CDR2 YSLEER come from the germline V gene. The CDR3 is 15 amino acids. The CDR3 region is CASSQLGTSTDTQYF. CDR3 nucleotide sequence: TGCGCCAGCAGCCAACTGGGGACTAGCACAGATACGCAGTATTTT.

The CDR3 bases are TGCGCCAGCAGCTTGGTGCAGCGCGCCTCGAGCTCCTACAATGAGCAGTTCTTC. It is translated as CASSLVQRASSSYNEQFF. The chain couples TRBV5-1 to TRBJ2-1; D call uncertain. The V gene's germline CDR1 is SGHRS and CDR2 YFSETQ. The germline V and J ends were trimmed by 0 bases and 0 bases, with 16 bases remaining between them. This CDR3 region has 18 residues.

This chain connects TRBV28 to TRBJ1-1; D is ambiguous. Germline CDR1 reads MDHEN; CDR2 reads SYDVKM. V was trimmed by 6 bases and J by 3 bases, leaving 11 bases between them. The CDR3 spans 13 residues. The CDR3 region is CASSPSGYTEAFF. Here the CDR3 DNA reads TGTGCCAGCAGCCCCTCGGGGTACACTGAAGCTTTCTTT.